The clone carrying this T cell receptor beta chain was seen many times. Antigen: not known. These data belong to a study of neurological immune-mediated disorders. General observations from the study: The highest TCR clonal expansion occurred in HTLV-1-associated myelopathy; multiple sclerosis fell below healthy controls.

CDR1 SQVTM and CDR2 ANQGSEA come from the germline V gene. The CDR3 spans 13 residues. With 3 bases clipped from V and 3 bases from J, the junction kept 1 base outside the gene matches. Sequencing runs each generated in excess of 160 million TCR-beta sequences derived from 15-18 subjects. From the 5' RACE reads, TCRdb called clonotypes with MiXCR, one entry per CDR3 protein. The sample gives around 66,000 distinct CDR3 sequences, approximately 5.2% of which show up once; about 2.6% is in the top ten. The sequenced material came from PBMCs. The V call is TRBV29-1, the J call TRBJ2-7, with 11 bases matching TRBD1. The clonotype was recovered from a woman in her twenties or thirties with multiple sclerosis. The CDR3 DNA follows: TGCAGCGTTGAGGGACAGGGGGACTACGAGCAGTACTTC. Translated, it gives CSVEGQGDYEQYF.